This TCR beta chain was identified during a study of OX40 agonist ivuxolimab in advanced cancers. Study information: People who had prior anti-PD-1, anti-PD-L1 or anti-CTLA-4 therapy could take part, and around 43% had some.

TCRdb's copy holds only in-frame clones and misses some; the assay was immunoSEQ multiplex PCR. The data show tens of thousands of clones, with 91% seen just once and 1.5% to 2% held by the top ten. Details on this clone: Its antigen is undetermined.

Trimming removed 1 base at V and 5 bases at J, with 12 bases between. This CDR3 has 14 amino acids. Germline values: CDR1 MNHEY, CDR2 SVGAGI. Whole-study findings and limits: Clonal expansion by week 6 occurred in CD4+ and CD8+ blood T cells (at 0.1 to 3.0 mg/kg). Some patients without response likewise showed low normalized clonal expansion. With doses of 0.1-3.0 mg/kg, partial responders showed among the lowest clonal expansion.

The sequence derives from an adult with an advanced solid tumor such as melanoma, head and neck, liver or kidney cancer. This sample comprised CD4+ or CD8+ T cells sorted from blood, obtained in a trial of the OX40 agonist ivuxolimab. The V and J genes are TRBV6-5 and TRBJ2-7, with D maybe TRBD2 (5 bases). This CDR3 is CASSYLGGRDEQYF. Written as DNA, the CDR3 is TGTGCCAGCAGTTACTTGGGTGGGCGGGACGAGCAGTACTTC.